The 25 T cell receptor beta chains listed next were all sequenced from one sample in a study of PD-L1 blockade in urothelial cancer (dated by TCRdb to the late 2010s). Libraries were built with the immunoSEQ multiplex PCR assay. TCRdb retrieved this table from immuneACCESS and kept in-frame rearrangements only. Not all clones are present; in checked studies, unresolved V genes account for under half, and no reason is known for the remainder. A total of 55,000 to 70,000 clones appear in this sample, 82% of them only once. Almost 4.5% of the sample is held by the ten biggest clonotypes. Sample: PBMCs, taken around atezolizumab (anti-PD-L1) treatment. These receptors all stem from a man aged 70 or older with urothelial cancer.

The chain is built from TRBV27 and TRBJ2-2; perhaps TRBD1 as D (5 bases). This CDR3 is 14 amino acids long. Germline loops: CDR1 MNHEY, CDR2 SMNVEV (reference sequence). V was trimmed by 8 bases and J by 4 bases, leaving 14 bases between them. This CDR3 reads CASASPGITGELFF. In DNA form, the CDR3 reads TGTGCCAGCGCATCGCCAGGGATCACCGGGGAGCTGTTTTTT.

This chain links TRBV9 with TRBJ2-7; perhaps TRBD2 as D (6 bases). Germline CDR1 reads SGDLS; CDR2 reads YYNGEE. V was cut by 0 bases and J by 4 bases, with 17 bases left in between. This CDR3 has 16 residues. This chain's CDR3 is CASSVGGREMVYEQYF. The CDR3 bases are TGTGCCAGCAGCGTAGGTGGGCGGGAAATGGTATACGAGCAGTACTTC.

The CDR3 loop reads CSARGGSSYEQYF. The CDR3 DNA is TGCAGCGCCCGGGGGGGAAGCTCCTACGAGCAGTACTTC. V is TRBV29-1 and J is TRBJ2-7, with 8 bases identical to TRBD2. Per the germline V gene, CDR1 is SQVTM and CDR2 is ANQGSEA. The length of the CDR3 is 13 residues. J gave up 0 bases and V 7 bases, and 5 bases lay outside the gene matches.

V usage is TRBV4-1 and J usage is TRBJ2-1; 9 bases match TRBD2. From germline, CDR1 is MGHRA and CDR2 YSYEKL. V was clipped by 4 bases and J by 5 bases; unmatched bases: 12. This CDR3 region has 17 residues. The CDR3: CASSPARGGRADNEQFF. DNA for the CDR3: TGCGCCAGCAGCCCGGCTCGGGGCGGGAGGGCCGACAATGAGCAGTTCTTC.

This rearrangement joins TRBV4-2 to TRBJ2-3; no definite D call. The CDR3 consists of 16 residues. V was clipped by 1 base and J by 2 bases, with 13 bases between them. From germline, CDR1 is LGHNA and CDR2 YNFKEQ. The chain's CDR3 is CASSQVASAFTDTQYF. The CDR3 nucleotides read TGTGCCAGCAGCCAAGTGGCTAGTGCTTTCACAGATACGCAGTATTTT.

A few counts support this clone. The chain employs TRBV5-5 and TRBJ2-3, with D perhaps matching TRBD1 (5 bases). V lost 0 bases and J lost 3, with 14 bases in between. CDR1 is SGHKS and CDR2 is YYEKEE in the germline V gene (reference sequence). This CDR3 has 16 residues. The CDR3 sequence is CASSLVGRQGTDTQYF. The CDR3 DNA reads TGTGCCAGCAGCTTGGTCGGGCGGCAGGGAACAGATACGCAGTATTTT.

The V and J genes are TRBV29-1 and TRBJ1-5; possible D gene TRBD1, 5 bases. The germline V and J ends were trimmed by 4 bases and 4 bases, with 17 bases remaining between them. This CDR3 has 15 amino acids. CDR1 and CDR2 (germline): SQVTM, ANQGSEA. Here the CDR3 reads CSVGASTGENQPQHF. The CDR3 nucleotides read TGCAGCGTTGGAGCCTCAACGGGGGAGAATCAGCCCCAGCATTTT.

The chain is built from TRBV9 and TRBJ1-3; D might be TRBD1 (6 bases). The CDR3 runs 18 residues. With 0 bases removed from V and 2 bases from J, the gap between germline ends came to 18 bases. CDR1 is SGDLS and CDR2 is YYNGEE in the germline V gene. The CDR3 nucleotides are TGTGCCAGCAGCGTAGCTATGGTGGGGGCCCAGACTGGAAACACCATATATTTT. As protein: CASSVAMVGAQTGNTIYF.

The chain recombines TRBV28 with TRBJ2-7, with a weak D call TRBD1 (6 bases). Germline V gene lookup returns CDR1 MDHEN and CDR2 SYDVKM. The CDR3 loop spans 16 amino acids. Trimming pared 4 bases from V and 4 bases from J, leaving 20 bases between. CDR3 loop: CASSSPNRDIRYEQYF. The CDR3 DNA sequence: TGTGCCAGCAGTTCCCCCAACCGGGACATAAGATACGAGCAGTACTTC.

V is TRBV5-1 and J is TRBJ2-7, with 8 nucleotides matching TRBD1. Trimming cost V 4 bases and J 4 bases; bases outside gene matches: 10. This CDR3 has 15 amino acids. CDR1 and CDR2 from the germline V gene are SGHRS and YFSETQ. As DNA, the CDR3 is TGCGCCAGCAGCCCAGGACAGGGAGTTAAGTACGAGCAGTACTTC. Translation gives CASSPGQGVKYEQYF.

This chain joins TRBV9 and TRBJ2-1; a weak D match, TRBD2 (6 bases). V was shortened by 4 bases and J by 9 bases, with 14 bases between the two germline ends. Germline V lookup: CDR1 SGDLS, CDR2 YYNGEE. CDR3 length equals 13 residues. CDR3 DNA: TGTGCCAGCAGCCCCCTCGGGGGAGGTGAGCAGTTCTTC. This sequence encodes CASSPLGGGEQFF.

This rearrangement joins TRBV19 to TRBJ2-2, with 7 bases matching TRBD2. The CDR3 runs 17 residues. V lost 5 bases, J lost 4 bases, and 13 bases stayed unmatched. Looked up from germline, CDR1 is LNHDA and CDR2 is SQIVND (reference sequence). CDR3 DNA sequence: TGTGCCAGTAGTCTCTTCGGGGCGTCGGGGGGCACCGGGGAGCTGTTTTTT. This sequence encodes CASSLFGASGGTGELFF.

V and J are TRBV5-1 and TRBJ2-5; 10 bases line up with TRBD1. The germline V gene has CDR1 SGHRS and CDR2 YFSETQ. CDR3 size: 15 residues. The V and J ends lost 3 bases and 5 bases, in that order; junction bases with no gene match: 7. Here the CDR3 reads CASSYRQGAVETQYF. As DNA, the CDR3 is TGCGCCAGCAGCTACCGACAGGGGGCTGTTGAGACCCAGTACTTC.

The chain recombines TRBV5-4 with TRBJ1-2, with 7 nucleotides matching TRBD1. The CDR3 has 14 residues. Germline V lookup: CDR1 SGHNT, CDR2 YYREEE (reference sequence). V was pared by 0 bases and J by 2 bases, with 1 base of the junction left unmatched. The CDR3 sequence: CASSLDRGNYGYTF. The CDR3 DNA sequence: TGTGCCAGCAGCTTGGACAGGGGCAACTATGGCTACACCTTC.

The chain couples TRBV18 to TRBJ1-1; tentatively, D is TRBD1 (5 bases). This CDR3 has 14 residues. Germline lookup yields CDR1 KGHSH and CDR2 LQKENI. V dropped 2 bases and J dropped 1 base, with 8 bases sitting between them. The DNA for the CDR3 is TGTGCCAGCTCACCAGCAGGGCCGAACACTGAAGCTTTCTTT. This codes for CASSPAGPNTEAFF.

This clone was observed a few times. The chain links TRBV29-1 to TRBJ2-1; 10 bases align to TRBD1. J was trimmed by 4 bases and V by 6 bases; bases with no gene match: 6. CDR1 SQVTM and CDR2 ANQGSEA come from the germline V gene. CDR3 length: 14 residues. CDR3 nucleotide sequence: TGCAGCGTCCAGGGACAGGGGAAATACAATGAGCAGTTCTTC. Translation: CSVQGQGKYNEQFF.

V gene TRBV5-5 combines with J gene TRBJ2-1, with 8 bases lining up with TRBD2. The CDR3 is 16 amino acids. The V and J ends lost 0 bases and 7 bases, in that order; junction bases with no gene match: 9. The V gene's germline CDR1 is SGHKS and CDR2 YYEKEE (reference sequence). The CDR3 DNA reads TGTGCCAGCAGCTTGGACGCGACGGGAGGGCCGAATGAGCAGTTCTTC. This translates into CASSLDATGGPNEQFF.

J is TRBJ2-7 and V is TRBV6-1, with a tentative D call TRBD2 (6 bases). CDR3 size: 16 residues. Germline V gene sequence: CDR1 MNHNS, CDR2 SASEGT. V lost 4 bases, J lost 2 bases, and 18 bases lay in between. The CDR3 nucleotides read TGTGCCAGCAGTGTCACGGGTTGGGACTCTACCTACGAGCAGTACTTC. Its protein product is CASSVTGWDSTYEQYF.

The chain combines TRBV7-9 with TRBJ2-5; 7 bases align to TRBD1. Germline-derived CDR1 and CDR2 are SEHNR and FQNEAQ (reference sequence). The CDR3 is 14 residues long. V gave up 5 bases and J gave up 3 bases; unmatched junction bases: 6. The CDR3 region is CASSLLTGEETQYF. DNA for the CDR3: TGTGCCAGCAGCCTCCTAACAGGGGAAGAGACCCAGTACTTC.

This clone was seen just once. The rearrangement joins TRBV10-3 to TRBJ1-2; 8 bases map to TRBD1. Unmatched junction bases numbered 17, after V lost 10 bases and J lost 10 bases. The CDR3 consists of 14 residues. The germline V gene has CDR1 ENHRY and CDR2 SYGVKD. This chain's CDR3 is CATRKTGTGDLYTF. The CDR3 DNA sequence: TGTGCCACCAGAAAAACCGGGACAGGCGACCTCTACACCTTC.

This sequence joins TRBV6-5 and TRBJ1-2, with 8 bases lining up with TRBD1. CDR1 is MNHEY and CDR2 is SVGAGI in the germline V gene. V gave up 6 bases and J gave up 6 bases; unmatched junction bases: 6. The CDR3 totals 13 residues. As DNA, the CDR3 is TGTGCCAGCAGCCGACAGGGGATGGATGGCTACACCTTC. Amino acids: CASSRQGMDGYTF.

V is TRBV18 and J is TRBJ2-1; D is ambiguous. Germline CDR1 is KGHSH and CDR2 is LQKENI. This CDR3 is built from 13 residues. V lost 1 base and J lost 5, with 6 bases in between. The CDR3 nucleotides are TGTGCCAGCTCACCACGCACTGACAATGAGCAGTTCTTC. Its translation is CASSPRTDNEQFF.

The genes are TRBV29-1 and TRBJ1-2; 7 nucleotides line up with TRBD1. The CDR3 extends over 15 amino acids. V dropped 4 bases and J dropped 1; count of bases not matched to a gene: 9. CDR1 SQVTM and CDR2 ANQGSEA come from the germline V gene. Written as DNA, the CDR3 is TGCAGCGTTGGGCTCACCCGGGACAGTAACTATGGCTACACCTTC. This gives the protein CSVGLTRDSNYGYTF. Variable domain in full (rest from reference TRBV29-1 and TRBJ1-2): SAVISQKPSRDICQRGTSLTIQCQVDSQVTMMFWYRQQPGQSLTLIATANQGSEATYESGFVIDKFPISRPNLTFSTLTVSNMSPEDSSIYLCSVGLTRDSNYGYTFGSGTRLTVV.

This chain connects TRBV28 to TRBJ1-2; D not resolved. CDR1 is MDHEN, CDR2 SYDVKM, per germline. This CDR3 is built from 14 residues. Trimming cost V 4 bases and J 2 bases, with 11 bases left between them. The CDR3, as DNA: TGTGCCAGCAGTTCCGAGCGGGGAAACTATGGCTACACCTTC. It codes for CASSSERGNYGYTF.

The J gene is TRBJ1-1, the V gene TRBV7-9; D not resolved. The CDR3 has 13 residues. Germline V lookup: CDR1 SEHNR, CDR2 FQNEAQ (reference sequence). V was pared by 2 bases and J by 4 bases, with 8 bases between. CDR3 in amino acids: CASSLLEGTEAFF. CDR3 bases: TGTGCCAGCAGCTTACTCGAGGGCACTGAAGCTTTCTTT.